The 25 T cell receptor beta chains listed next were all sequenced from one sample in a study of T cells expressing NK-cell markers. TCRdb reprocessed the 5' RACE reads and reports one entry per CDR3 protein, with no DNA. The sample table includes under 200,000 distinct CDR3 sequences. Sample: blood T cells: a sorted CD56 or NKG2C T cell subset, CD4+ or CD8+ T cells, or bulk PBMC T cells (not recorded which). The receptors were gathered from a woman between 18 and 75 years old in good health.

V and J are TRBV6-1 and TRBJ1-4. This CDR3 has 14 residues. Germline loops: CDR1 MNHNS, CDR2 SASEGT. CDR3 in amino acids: CASNVAGGDEKLFF.

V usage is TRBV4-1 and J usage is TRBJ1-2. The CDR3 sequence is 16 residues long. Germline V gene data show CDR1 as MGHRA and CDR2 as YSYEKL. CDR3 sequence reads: CASSHSLRDSNYGYTF.

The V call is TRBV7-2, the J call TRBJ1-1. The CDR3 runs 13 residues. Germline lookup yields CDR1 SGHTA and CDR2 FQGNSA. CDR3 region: CASSFISDTEAFF.

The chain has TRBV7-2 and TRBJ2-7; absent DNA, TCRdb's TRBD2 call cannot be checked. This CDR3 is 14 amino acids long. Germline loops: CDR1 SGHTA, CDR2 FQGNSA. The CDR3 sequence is CASSPRASSYEQYF. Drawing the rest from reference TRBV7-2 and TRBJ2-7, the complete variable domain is GAGVSQSPSNKVTEKGKDVELRCDPISGHTALYWYRQSLGQGLEFLIYFQGNSAPDKSGLPSDRFSAERTGGSVSTLTIQRTQQEDSAVYLCASSPRASSYEQYFGPGTRLTVT.

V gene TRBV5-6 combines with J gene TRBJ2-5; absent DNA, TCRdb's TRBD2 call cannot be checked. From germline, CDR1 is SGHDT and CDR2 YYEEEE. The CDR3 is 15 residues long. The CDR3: CASSLSGGAGETQYF.

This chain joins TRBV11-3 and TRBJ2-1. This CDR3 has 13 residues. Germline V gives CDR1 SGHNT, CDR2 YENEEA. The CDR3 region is CASSLDFRNEQFF.

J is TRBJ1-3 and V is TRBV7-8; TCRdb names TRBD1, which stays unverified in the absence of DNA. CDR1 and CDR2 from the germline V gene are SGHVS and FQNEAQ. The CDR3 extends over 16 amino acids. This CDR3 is CASSKGQGASGNTIYF. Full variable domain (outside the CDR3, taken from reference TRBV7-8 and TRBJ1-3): GAGVSQSPRYKVAKRGQDVALRCDPISGHVSLFWYQQALGQGPEFLTYFQNEAQLDKSGLPSDRFFAERPEGSVSTLKIQRTQQEDSAVYLCASSKGQGASGNTIYFGEGSWLTVV.

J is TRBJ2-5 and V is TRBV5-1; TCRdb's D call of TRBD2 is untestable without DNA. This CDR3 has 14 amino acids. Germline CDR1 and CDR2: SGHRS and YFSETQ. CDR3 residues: CASSSGTSQETQYF.

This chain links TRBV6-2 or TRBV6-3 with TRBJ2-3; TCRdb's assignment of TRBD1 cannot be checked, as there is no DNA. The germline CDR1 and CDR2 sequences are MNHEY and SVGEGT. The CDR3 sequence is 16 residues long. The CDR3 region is CASSYSTGVHTDTQYF.

CDR3 loop: CSVGPGWGMVHNEQFF. The chain links TRBV29-1 to TRBJ2-1; TCRdb's D call of TRBD1 is untestable without DNA. Per the germline V gene, CDR1 is SQVTM and CDR2 is ANQGSEA. This CDR3 is built from 16 residues.

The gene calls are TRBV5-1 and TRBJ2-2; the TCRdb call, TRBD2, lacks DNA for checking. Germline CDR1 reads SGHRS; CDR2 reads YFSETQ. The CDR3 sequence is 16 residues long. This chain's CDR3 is CASSLDAGGFTGELFF.

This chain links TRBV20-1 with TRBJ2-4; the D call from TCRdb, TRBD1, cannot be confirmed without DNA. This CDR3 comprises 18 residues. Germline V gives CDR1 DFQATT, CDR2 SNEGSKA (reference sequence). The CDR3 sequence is CSATRAPGGGRGKNIQYF.

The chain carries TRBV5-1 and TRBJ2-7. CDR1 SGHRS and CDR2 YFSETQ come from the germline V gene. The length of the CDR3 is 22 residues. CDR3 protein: CASSLWTHLKGGRVRGYYEQYF.

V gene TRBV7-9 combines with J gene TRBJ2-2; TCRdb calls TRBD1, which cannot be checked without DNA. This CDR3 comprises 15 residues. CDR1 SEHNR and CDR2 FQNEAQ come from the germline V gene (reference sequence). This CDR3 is CASSGTPQGTGELFF.

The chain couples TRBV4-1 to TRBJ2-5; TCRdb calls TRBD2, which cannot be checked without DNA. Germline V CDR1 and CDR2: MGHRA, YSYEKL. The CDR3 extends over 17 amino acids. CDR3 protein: CASSQDSGMRGRETQYF.

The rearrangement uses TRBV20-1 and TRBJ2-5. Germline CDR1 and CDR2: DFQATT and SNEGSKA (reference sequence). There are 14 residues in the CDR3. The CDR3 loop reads CSARDRTARGTQYF.

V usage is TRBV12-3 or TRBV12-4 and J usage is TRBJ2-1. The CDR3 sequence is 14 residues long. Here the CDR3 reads CASSQVTLRNEQFF.

The CDR3 here is CASSLRPHDGGEQFF. The chain is built from TRBV7-2 and TRBJ2-1; TCRdb names TRBD1, which stays unverified in the absence of DNA. The germline CDR1 and CDR2 sequences are SGHTA and FQGNSA. The CDR3 is 15 amino acids.

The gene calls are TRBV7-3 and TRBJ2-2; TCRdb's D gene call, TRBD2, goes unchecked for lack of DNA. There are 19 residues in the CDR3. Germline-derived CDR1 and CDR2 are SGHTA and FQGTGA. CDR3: CASSLGSFGAGGFTGELFF.

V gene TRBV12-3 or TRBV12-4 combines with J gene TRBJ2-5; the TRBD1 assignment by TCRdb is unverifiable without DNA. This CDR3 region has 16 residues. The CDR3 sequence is CASSTGTGGFSETQYF.

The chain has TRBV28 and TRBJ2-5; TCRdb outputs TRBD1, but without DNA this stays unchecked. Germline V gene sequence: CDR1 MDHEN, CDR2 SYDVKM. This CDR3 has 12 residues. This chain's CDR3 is CASTRGFGTQYF.

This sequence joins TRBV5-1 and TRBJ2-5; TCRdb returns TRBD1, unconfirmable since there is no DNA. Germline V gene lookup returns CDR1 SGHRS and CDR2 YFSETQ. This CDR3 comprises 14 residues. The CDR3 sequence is CASSSPQGAETQYF.

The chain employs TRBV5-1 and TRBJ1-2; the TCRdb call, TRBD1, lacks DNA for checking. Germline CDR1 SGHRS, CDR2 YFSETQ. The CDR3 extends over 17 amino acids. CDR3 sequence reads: CASSLSPTGTPNSGYTF. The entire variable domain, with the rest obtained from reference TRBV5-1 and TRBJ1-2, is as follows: KAGVTQTPRYLIKTRGQQVTLSCSPISGHRSVSWYQQTPGQGLQFLFEYFSETQRNKGNFPGRFSGRQFSNSRSEMNVSTLELGDSALYLCASSLSPTGTPNSGYTFGSGTRLTVV.

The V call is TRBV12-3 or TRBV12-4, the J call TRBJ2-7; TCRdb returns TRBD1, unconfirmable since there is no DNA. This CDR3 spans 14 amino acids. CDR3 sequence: CASSPLGSSYEQYF.

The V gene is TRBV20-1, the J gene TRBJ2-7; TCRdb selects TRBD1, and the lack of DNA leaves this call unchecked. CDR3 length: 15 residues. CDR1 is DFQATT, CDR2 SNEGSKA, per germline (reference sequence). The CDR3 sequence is CSAASRRESSYEQYF.